The sequence of this T cell receptor (beta chain) was determined in a study of T-cell reconstitution after alpha-beta-depleted transplantation in children. The germline CDR1 and CDR2 sequences are KGHSH and LQKENI. The CDR3 has 12 residues. V gave up 4 bases and J gave up 5 bases; unmatched junction bases: 0. This clonotype was counted many times. Library preparation (for TCRbeta) was performed with unique molecular identifiers. TCRdb used MiXCR to reprocess the PCR reads, holding one entry per CDR3 protein. The table shows approximately 350,000 distinct CDR3 sequences, with 13% occurring only once. The sequencing used PBMCs, collected from the stem cell graft. The V call is TRBV18, the J call TRBJ2-7, with 9 bases fitting TRBD1. The receptor was isolated from a human donor who donated a stem cell graft to a child with Fanconi anemia. For the CDR3, the DNA is TGTGCCAGCTCACGGACAGGGGACGAGCAGTACTTC. The encoded protein is CASSRTGDEQYF.